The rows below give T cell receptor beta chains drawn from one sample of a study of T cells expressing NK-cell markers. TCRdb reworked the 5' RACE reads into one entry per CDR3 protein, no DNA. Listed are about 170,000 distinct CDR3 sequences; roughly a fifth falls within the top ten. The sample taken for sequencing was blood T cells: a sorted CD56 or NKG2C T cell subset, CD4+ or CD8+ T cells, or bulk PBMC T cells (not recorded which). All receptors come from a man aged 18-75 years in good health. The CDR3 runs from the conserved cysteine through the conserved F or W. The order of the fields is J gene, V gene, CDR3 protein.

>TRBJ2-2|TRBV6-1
CASNLGGTNTGELFF
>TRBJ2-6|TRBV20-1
CSARDFAGWESGANVLTF
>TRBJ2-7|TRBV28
CASSFPPQSRGPSSYEQYF
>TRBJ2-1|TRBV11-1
CASSTLAPFSGVPNEQFF
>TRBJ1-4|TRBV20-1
CSARGLREANEKLFF
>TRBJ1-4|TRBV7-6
CASSLDPGAREKLFF
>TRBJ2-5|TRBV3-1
CASSQVEDWREVEAQETQYF
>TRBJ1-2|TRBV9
CASSVARDRLNYGYTF
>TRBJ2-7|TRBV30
CAWSSARRHEQYF
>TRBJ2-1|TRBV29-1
CSVAGQGILWNEQFF
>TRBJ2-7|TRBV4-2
CASSQDPSGGIRDEQYF
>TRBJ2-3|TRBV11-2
CASSLGYGRTDTQYF
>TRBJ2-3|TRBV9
CASSPLNTDTQYF
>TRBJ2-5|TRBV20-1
CSARARTPDLETQYF
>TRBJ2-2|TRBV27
CASSFDMNTGELFF
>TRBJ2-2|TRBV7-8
CASSRDRVENTGELFF
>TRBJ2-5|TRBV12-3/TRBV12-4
CASSSGTAIKETQYF
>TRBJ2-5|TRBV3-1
CASSQGERDVETQYF
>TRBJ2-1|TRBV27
CASSLSMVSGQFF
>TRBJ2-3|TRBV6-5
CASSSNIGGADTQYF
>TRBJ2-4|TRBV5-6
CASSLGGTGPLAKNIQYF
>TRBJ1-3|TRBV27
CASSQGRAGGNTIYF
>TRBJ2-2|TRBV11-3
CASSPWTSGGLTGELFF
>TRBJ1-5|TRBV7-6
CASSDRPEGQPQHF
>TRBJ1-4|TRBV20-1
CSAIGQGGETFF
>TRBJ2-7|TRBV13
CASSPTLGEQYF
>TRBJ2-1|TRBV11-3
CASSQPTSGYNEQFF
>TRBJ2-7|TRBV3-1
CASSYGYSDEEQYF
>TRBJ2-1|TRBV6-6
CASREPSYNEQFF
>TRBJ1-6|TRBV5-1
CASSPAGGDNSPLHF
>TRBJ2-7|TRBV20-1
CSASPRWGTYEQYF